The entry below gives a single TCR beta chain sequence along with its context. Its target is unknown. The sample comes from a study of OX40 agonist ivuxolimab in advanced cancers. Findings of the study overall: On average, CD8+ T cells showed a greater number of expanded clones than CD4+.

Measured with immunoSEQ multiplex PCR; TCRdb has only the in-frame clones, and not every one. The profile covers more than 50,000 clones, with roughly 85% appearing a single time and approximately 0.32% taken by the ten largest. Trimming took 3 bases from V and 2 from J, leaving 8 bases between them. There are 13 residues in the CDR3. CDR1 is LNHDA and CDR2 is SQIVND in the germline V gene (reference sequence). The chain employs TRBV19 and TRBJ2-7, with a tentative D call TRBD1 (5 bases). Sequenced here: CD4+ or CD8+ T cells sorted from blood, sampled in a trial of the OX40 agonist ivuxolimab. The receptor was derived from an adult with an advanced solid tumor such as melanoma, head and neck, liver or kidney cancer. The CDR3 here is CASSISGPYEQYF. The CDR3 DNA is TGTGCCAGTAGTATTTCAGGGCCCTACGAGCAGTACTTC.